One and the same sample provided the 9 T cell receptor beta chains below, sequenced in a study of blood T cell repertoires in COVID-19. Repertoires were generated with immunoSEQ multiplex PCR, while TCRdb's copy carries only in-frame clones and drops some. The repertoire holds about 140,000 clones, with more than 75% as singletons. The sequenced sample consisted of peripheral blood. These receptor sequences come from an elderly man with acute or convalescent COVID-19.

This sequence joins TRBV6-2 or TRBV6-3 and TRBJ2-1; 10 nucleotides match TRBD1. CDR3 length equals 17 residues. Germline V CDR1 and CDR2: MNHEY, SVGEGT. V lost 0 bases to trimming and J lost 0 bases; unmatched junction nucleotides: 2. The CDR3 DNA is TGTGCCAGCAGTTACTCGAGGACAGGGGGCTCCTACAATGAGCAGTTCTTC. As protein: CASSYSRTGGSYNEQFF.

The chain joins TRBV18 to TRBJ2-3; no definite D call. This CDR3 contains 16 residues. Looked up from germline, CDR1 is KGHSH and CDR2 is LQKENI. Trimming pared 4 bases from V and 4 bases from J, leaving 18 bases between. Here the CDR3 reads CASSLSWAAGADTQYF. CDR3 coding DNA: TGTGCCAGCTCACTATCCTGGGCCGCCGGTGCAGATACGCAGTATTTT.

This clone has more than one count but fewer than ten. The J gene is TRBJ2-7, the V gene TRBV19, with TRBD2 identical over 7 bases. Per germline, CDR1 LNHDA and CDR2 SQIVND (reference sequence). V lost 5 bases, J lost 7 bases, and 8 bases stayed unmatched. This CDR3 has 13 residues. CDR3 protein: CASSPRAGVEQYF. The DNA of the CDR3 is TGTGCCAGTAGTCCCCGGGCGGGGGTGGAGCAGTACTTC.

A remark on this clone: The junction does not match germline at one end; this may be a read error. The V gene is TRBV7-7, the J gene TRBJ2-1, with TRBD2 matching over 8 bases. The CDR3 has 13 amino acids. Germline V gene lookup returns CDR1 SSHAT and CDR2 FNYEAQ (reference sequence). CDR3 sequence (DNA): TGTGCTAGCAGTACCCGGGGGGGCGAGGAGCAGTTCTTC. The encoded protein is CASSTRGGEEQFF.

This clone was recorded only once. The rearrangement links TRBV5-1 to TRBJ2-3, with D perhaps matching TRBD2 (7 bases). The CDR3 length is 16 residues. V was shortened by 1 base and J by 6 bases, with 18 bases between the two germline ends. CDR1 is SGHRS, CDR2 YFSETQ, per germline. CDR3 region: CASSLTGRGRGDTQYF. The CDR3 nucleotides read TGCGCCAGCAGCTTGACGGGGCGGGGGCGCGGGGATACGCAGTATTTT.

This clone was observed a single time. This chain joins TRBV3-1 (or the pseudogene TRBV3-2) and TRBJ1-1; 8 nucleotides align to TRBD1. The CDR3 extends over 14 amino acids. CDR1 is LGHDT, CDR2 YNNKEL, per germline (reference sequence). The V segment lost 4 bases and the J segment 1 base; nucleotides outside the gene matches: 2. CDR3 region: CASSRQGWNTEAFF. CDR3 DNA sequence: TGTGCCAGCAGCCGACAGGGGTGGAACACTGAAGCTTTCTTT.

For the CDR3, the DNA is TGTGCCAGCAGCCCCGGCGGAAATAACTATGGCTACACCTTC. Protein sequence: CASSPGGNNYGYTF. This chain uses TRBV7-3 with TRBJ1-2; D is unclear. Germline V gene sequence: CDR1 SGHTA, CDR2 FQGTGA. Between the trimmed V and J ends, which lost 5 bases and 1 base, there was a span of 11 bases. The CDR3 has 14 amino acids. Together with reference TRBV7-3 and TRBJ1-2, the CDR3 gives the full variable domain: GAGVSQTPSNKVTEKGKYVELRCDPISGHTALYWYRQSLGQGPEFLIYFQGTGAADDSGLPNDRFFAVRPEGSVSTLKIQRTERGDSAVYLCASSPGGNNYGYTFGSGTRLTVV.

There are a few counts of this clone. The chain couples TRBV11-2 to TRBJ2-1, with 7 bases identical to TRBD1. The CDR3 is made up of 13 amino acids. CDR1 is SGHAT, CDR2 FQNNGV, per germline. Trimming cost V 3 bases and J 7 bases; bases outside gene matches: 3. The CDR3 region is CASSFTRGNEQFF. The CDR3 bases are TGTGCCAGCAGCTTCACCAGGGGGAATGAGCAGTTCTTC.

The V gene is TRBV7-6, the J gene TRBJ2-7; TRBD1 matches 8 bases. The ends lost 2 bases at V and 2 bases at J; junction bases unmatched: 5. Germline V lookup: CDR1 SGHVS, CDR2 FNYEAQ. The CDR3 contains 15 residues. The CDR3 loop reads CASSLRGTGAYEQYF. As DNA, the CDR3 is TGTGCCAGCAGCTTAAGGGGGACAGGAGCCTACGAGCAGTACTTC.